A selection of T cell receptor beta chains follows, all from one sample in a study of response to subunit inactivated influenza vaccine. In TCRdb, the RT-PCR reads were re-called with MiXCR into one record per CDR3 protein. The profile covers some 500,000 distinct CDR3 sequences, with roughly 13% appearing a single time and about an eighth taken by the ten largest. Sequences were derived from PBMCs from blood, sampled roughly 45 days after vaccination. The receptor set was obtained from a man aged 50-60 years who received an inactivated influenza vaccine. Both conserved end residues are part of each CDR3. Each record gives: D gene, V gene, J gene, clone size, CDR3 length, CDR3 DNA, CDR3 protein. A D gene is named only where the DNA matches it firmly. Clone size is stated in some rows and not others, as once, few, many or a class when expanded.

.	TRBV7-2	TRBJ2-2	few	15	TGTGCCAGCAGCTTCCAGGGGCCGGTGGTCGGGGAGCTGTTTTTT	CASSFQGPVVGELFF
.	TRBV20-1	TRBJ2-3	few	17	TGCAGTGCTAAGGGGGGTCCGGGGGTTGTTAGGGCAGATACGCAGTATTTT	CSAKGGPGVVRADTQYF
TRBD2	TRBV20-1	TRBJ2-1	.	16	TGCAGTGCTAGAGATTTGGCGGGAGCTTTGTACAATGAGCAGTTCTTC	CSARDLAGALYNEQFF
.	TRBV10-3	TRBJ2-7	few	18	TGTGCCATCAGCCTTGGCACCCCTGACGGAGGAACCCTTTCCGAGCAGTACTTC	CAISLGTPDGGTLSEQYF
.	TRBV4-3	TRBJ1-2	few	17	TGCGCCAGCAGCCAAGATCTCGGTACAGCTCATAACTATGGCTACACCTTC	CASSQDLGTAHNYGYTF
.	TRBV6-1	TRBJ2-1	.	15	TGTGCCAGCAGCAAACAGGGAGTCTCCTACAATGAGCAGTTCTTC	CASSKQGVSYNEQFF
.	TRBV28	TRBJ1-2	once	15	TGTGCCAGCAGGGATGACAGAGAGGGCCTCTATGGCTACACCTTC	CASRDDREGLYGYTF
TRBD2	TRBV7-9	TRBJ2-1	many	18	TGTGCCAGCAGCTTACCCCCAAGACTAGCGGGAGGGAAAAATGAGCAGTTCTTC	CASSLPPRLAGGKNEQFF
TRBD2	TRBV29-1	TRBJ2-2	many	16	TGCAGCGCCCGGGATGTTCTCGGGAGGGCCTCCGGGGAGCTGTTTTTT	CSARDVLGRASGELFF
TRBD2	TRBV20-1	TRBJ2-7	few	14	TGCAGTGCTAGAGATCCAGGGACTAGCAACGAGCAGTACTTC	CSARDPGTSNEQYF
TRBD1	TRBV29-1	TRBJ1-4	.	13	TGCAGCGTTGAAGTTCCAGGGGGCGGAAAACTGTTTTTT	CSVEVPGGGKLFF
.	TRBV20-1	TRBJ2-3	few	18	TGCAGTGCCAAGCGAGGGACACAATCCCTCTATAGCACAGATACGCAGTATTTT	CSAKRGTQSLYSTDTQYF
TRBD2	TRBV24-1	TRBJ2-2	.	17	TGTGCCACCAGTGGTCTAGCGGGGGGGCCGGTCACCGGGGAGCTGTTTTTT	CATSGLAGGPVTGELFF
.	TRBV7-9	TRBJ2-2	few	15	TGTGCCAGCAGCTTAAAGCGGATGAACACCGGGGAGCTGTTTTTT	CASSLKRMNTGELFF
.	TRBV18	TRBJ2-5	few	16	TGTGCCAGCTCACCGACTCCGGACGGAACTAAAGAGACCCAGTACTTC	CASSPTPDGTKETQYF
TRBD2	TRBV7-2	TRBJ2-3	few	16	TGTGCCAGCAGCTGGATAGCGGGGGGGCCGGCAGATACGCAGTATTTT	CASSWIAGGPADTQYF
.	TRBV28	TRBJ2-5	.	14	TGTGCCAGCAGTTCCGCCGACTGGGGAGAGACCCAGTACTTC	CASSSADWGETQYF
.	TRBV12-3/TRBV12-4	TRBJ2-1	.	14	TGTGCCAGCCGTCTGAGGGGAGCCTTTAATGAGCAGTTCTTC	CASRLRGAFNEQFF
TRBD2	TRBV7-6	TRBJ2-3	.	17	TGTGCCAGCAGCTTAGTATCAGCGGGGCCTAAAACAGATACGCAGTATTTT	CASSLVSAGPKTDTQYF
.	TRBV7-3	TRBJ2-5	few	15	TGTGCCAGCAGCTTAGCCGGCCAGAGACAAGAGACCCAGTACTTC	CASSLAGQRQETQYF
.	TRBV7-9	TRBJ2-7	.	15	TGTGCCAGCAGCTTAGGAAAGCGGGTCCCCTACGAGCAGTACTTC	CASSLGKRVPYEQYF
TRBD2	TRBV12-3/TRBV12-4	TRBJ2-5	few	15	TGTGCCAGCAGTTTGACTAGCGGGGGCGCTGAGACCCAGTACTTC	CASSLTSGGAETQYF
.	TRBV6-2/TRBV6-3	TRBJ2-5	few	13	TGTGCCAGCAGTTACAAGGACAGAGAGACCCAGTACTTC	CASSYKDRETQYF
.	TRBV5-1	TRBJ2-1	.	16	TGCGCCAGCAGCTTACTTCTCGTGGCCTTAAGCGATGAGCAGTTCTTC	CASSLLLVALSDEQFF
TRBD1	TRBV9	TRBJ1-6	few	15	TGTGCCAGCAGCGCTTCGGGGACAGCTAATTCACCCCTCCACTTT	CASSASGTANSPLHF
.	TRBV7-2	TRBJ2-7	many	15	TGTGCCAGCAGATTATCCCCACGGAGTGGCAACGAGCAGTACTTC	CASRLSPRSGNEQYF
.	TRBV28	TRBJ2-7	.	12	TGTGCCAGCAGTTTGCAAGACTGGGGGCAGTACTTC	CASSLQDWGQYF
.	TRBV3-1	TRBJ1-1	.	15	TGTGCCAGCAGCCCTACCCGGGGGGTAACCACTGAAGCTTTCTTT	CASSPTRGVTTEAFF
.	TRBV29-1	TRBJ1-3	many	12	TGCAGCGTTGGCGAGTCCGGAAACACCATATATTTT	CSVGESGNTIYF
.	TRBV29-1	TRBJ1-5	.	13	TGCAGCGCGGGAGTCGATTTGGATCAGCCCCAGCATTTT	CSAGVDLDQPQHF
TRBD2	TRBV11-2	TRBJ2-5	few	16	TGTGCCAGCAGCGTTCGACTAGCGGGGGGGCCAGAGACCCAGTACTTC	CASSVRLAGGPETQYF
.	TRBV7-9	TRBJ2-7	few	14	TGTGCCAGCAGCTTCATGCGGGACTCCTACGAGCAGTACTTC	CASSFMRDSYEQYF
.	TRBV12-3/TRBV12-4	TRBJ2-1	.	14	TGTGCCAGCATCAATCTACCGACTCCGAATGAGCAGTTCTTC	CASINLPTPNEQFF
.	TRBV4-3	TRBJ2-7	many	14	TGCGCCAGCAGCCAAGACTTGGCCAGCTACGAGCAGTACTTC	CASSQDLASYEQYF
.	TRBV29-1	TRBJ2-3	few	16	TGCAGCGTCCCAAAGAGGGGGGCTATTAGCACAGATACGCAGTATTTT	CSVPKRGAISTDTQYF
.	TRBV5-5	TRBJ2-1	many	11	TGTGCCAGCAGTGGGGGGCATGAGCAGTTCTTC	CASSGGHEQFF
.	TRBV7-2	TRBJ2-5	few	17	TGTGCCAGCAGTTATCCCTTTAATTTGTACACCGAAGAGACCCAGTACTTC	CASSYPFNLYTEETQYF
.	TRBV28	TRBJ1-4	.	14	TGTGCCAGCAGTCACGATGGAACTAATGAAAAACTGTTTTTT	CASSHDGTNEKLFF
TRBD1	TRBV7-7	TRBJ2-1	few	15	TGTGCTAGCACCCGGACAGGGGACTCCTACAATGAGCAGTTCTTC	CASTRTGDSYNEQFF
TRBD1	TRBV7-2	TRBJ2-2	few	14	TGTGCCAGCAATAAGGACAGGGCGGCCGGGGAGCTGTTTTTT	CASNKDRAAGELFF
TRBD1	TRBV4-1	TRBJ2-6	few	17	TGCGCCAGCAGCCAGGAAGGACAGGGCACTGGGGCCAACGTCCTGACTTTC	CASSQEGQGTGANVLTF
.	TRBV12-3/TRBV12-4	TRBJ1-3	.	14	TGTGCCAGCAGTTCTCTCAGCTCTGGAAACACCATATATTTT	CASSSLSSGNTIYF
.	TRBV19	TRBJ2-3	.	14	TGTGCCAGTAGTATTGGGGGGAGCACAGATACGCAGTATTTT	CASSIGGSTDTQYF